The sequence of this T cell receptor (beta chain) was determined in a study of T cell responses to AZD1222 COVID-19 vaccine. Clones were read by immunoSEQ multiplex PCR, and TCRdb kept only the in-frame ones, dropping some. The repertoire holds 140,000 or so clones, with 92% as singletons. V shed 6 bases and J shed 4 bases, with 6 bases lying between them. The CDR3 is made up of 10 amino acids. The germline V gene encodes CDR1 DFQATT and CDR2 SNEGSKA (reference sequence). The material sequenced was peripheral blood, taken on day 0 of AZD1222 vaccination. The sequence came from an adult in good health. The chain links TRBV20-1 to TRBJ2-5; D remains ambiguous. The CDR3 sequence: CSADLETQYF. The CDR3 DNA reads TGCAGTGCGGACCTAGAGACCCAGTACTTC.